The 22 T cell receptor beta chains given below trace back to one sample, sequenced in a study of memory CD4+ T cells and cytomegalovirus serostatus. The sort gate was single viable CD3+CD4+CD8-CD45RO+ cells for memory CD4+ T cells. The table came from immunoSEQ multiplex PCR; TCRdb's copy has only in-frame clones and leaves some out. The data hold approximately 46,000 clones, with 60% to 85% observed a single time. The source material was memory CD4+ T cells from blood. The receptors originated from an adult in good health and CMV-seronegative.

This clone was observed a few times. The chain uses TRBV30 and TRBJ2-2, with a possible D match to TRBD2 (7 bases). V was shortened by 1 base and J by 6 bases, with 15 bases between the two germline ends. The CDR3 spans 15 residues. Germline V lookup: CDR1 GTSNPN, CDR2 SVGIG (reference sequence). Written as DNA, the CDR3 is TGTGCCTGGAGTGAGACCGCGGGGGCCGCCGGGGAGCTGTTTTTT. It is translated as CAWSETAGAAGELFF.

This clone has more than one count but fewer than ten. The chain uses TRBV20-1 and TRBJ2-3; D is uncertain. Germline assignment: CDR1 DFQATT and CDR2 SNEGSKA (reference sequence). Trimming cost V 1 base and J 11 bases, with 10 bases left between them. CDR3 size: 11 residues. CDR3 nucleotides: TGCAGTGCTAGAGTTGCGGCTGGGCAGTATTTT. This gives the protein CSARVAAGQYF.

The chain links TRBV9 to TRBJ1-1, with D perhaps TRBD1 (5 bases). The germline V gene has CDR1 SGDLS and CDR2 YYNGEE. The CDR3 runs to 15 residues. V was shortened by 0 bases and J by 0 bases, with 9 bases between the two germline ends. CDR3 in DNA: TGTGCCAGCAGCGTAGCTGGGGCTATGAACACTGAAGCTTTCTTT. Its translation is CASSVAGAMNTEAFF.

CDR3 protein: CASSLGPRISTGPGNTIYF. The CDR3, as DNA: TGTGCCAGCAGCTTAGGGCCTCGGATCTCTACAGGCCCTGGAAACACCATATATTTT. V and J are TRBV7-8 and TRBJ1-3; D might be TRBD1 (5 bases). The CDR3 runs to 19 residues. The V end lost 1 base, the J end lost 2 bases, and 21 bases lay between the germline ends. CDR1 SGHVS and CDR2 FQNEAQ come from the germline V gene.

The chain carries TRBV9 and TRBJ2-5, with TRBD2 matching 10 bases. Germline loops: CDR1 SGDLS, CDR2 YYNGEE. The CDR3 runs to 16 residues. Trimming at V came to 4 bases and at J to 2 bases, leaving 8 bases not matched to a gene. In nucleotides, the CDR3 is TGTGCCAGCAGCCCTCGAGCGGGGGGGTCTCAAGAGACCCAGTACTTC. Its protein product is CASSPRAGGSQETQYF. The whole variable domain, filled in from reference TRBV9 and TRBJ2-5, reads DSGVTQTPKHLITATGQRVTLRCSPRSGDLSVYWYQQSLDQGLQFLIQYYNGEERAKGNILERFSAQQFPDLHSELNLSSLELGDSALYFCASSPRAGGSQETQYFGPGTRLLVL.

CDR3 residues: CASSLVAGYGYTF. The DNA of the CDR3 is TGTGCCAGCAGCTTAGTGGCAGGCTATGGCTACACCTTC. V usage is TRBV7-9 and J usage is TRBJ1-2; the D is unclear. Germline values: CDR1 SEHNR, CDR2 FQNEAQ (reference sequence). The V end lost 1 base, the J end lost 4 bases, and 7 bases lay between the germline ends. The CDR3 runs 13 residues.

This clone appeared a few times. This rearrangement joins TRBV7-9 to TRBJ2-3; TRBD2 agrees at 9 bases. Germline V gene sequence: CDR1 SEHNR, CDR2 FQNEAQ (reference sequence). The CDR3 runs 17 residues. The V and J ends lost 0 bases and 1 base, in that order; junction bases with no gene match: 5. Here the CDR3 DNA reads TGTGCCAGCAGCTTAGCTAGCGGGGGCCCAGGCACAGATACGCAGTATTTT. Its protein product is CASSLASGGPGTDTQYF.

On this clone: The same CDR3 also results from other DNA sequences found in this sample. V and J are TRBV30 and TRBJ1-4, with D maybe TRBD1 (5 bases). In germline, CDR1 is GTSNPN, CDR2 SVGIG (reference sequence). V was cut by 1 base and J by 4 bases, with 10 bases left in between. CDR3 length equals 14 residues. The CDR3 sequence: CAWSGQGSNEKLFF. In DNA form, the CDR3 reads TGTGCCTGGAGTGGGCAGGGAAGTAATGAAAAACTGTTTTTT.

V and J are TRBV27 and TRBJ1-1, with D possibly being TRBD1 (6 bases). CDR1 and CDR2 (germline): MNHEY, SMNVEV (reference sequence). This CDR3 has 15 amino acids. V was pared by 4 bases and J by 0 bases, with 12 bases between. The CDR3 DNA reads TGTGCCAGCAGTTCCTCCGGGACAATGAACACTGAAGCTTTCTTT. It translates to CASSSSGTMNTEAFF.

This CDR3 reads CASSPTGGSNQPQHF. Written as DNA, the CDR3 is TGTGCCAGCTCACCCACAGGGGGTAGCAATCAGCCCCAGCATTTT. The chain employs TRBV18 and TRBJ1-5; 8 bases are shared with TRBD1. Germline V gives CDR1 KGHSH, CDR2 LQKENI. V shed 3 bases, J shed 0 bases, and the junction held 1 base outside the gene matches. The CDR3 sequence is 15 residues long.

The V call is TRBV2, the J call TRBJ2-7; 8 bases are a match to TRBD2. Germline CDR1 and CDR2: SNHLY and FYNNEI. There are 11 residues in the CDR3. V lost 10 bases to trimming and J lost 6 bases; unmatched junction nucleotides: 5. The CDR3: CATSGGGEQYF. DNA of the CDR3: TGTGCCACCTCGGGGGGGGGCGAGCAGTACTTC.

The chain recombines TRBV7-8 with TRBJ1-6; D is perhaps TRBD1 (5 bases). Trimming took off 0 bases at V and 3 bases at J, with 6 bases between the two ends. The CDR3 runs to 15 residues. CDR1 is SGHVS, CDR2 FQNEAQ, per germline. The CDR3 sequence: CASSLAGLYNSPLHF. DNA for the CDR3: TGTGCCAGCAGCTTAGCGGGACTCTATAATTCACCCCTCCACTTT.

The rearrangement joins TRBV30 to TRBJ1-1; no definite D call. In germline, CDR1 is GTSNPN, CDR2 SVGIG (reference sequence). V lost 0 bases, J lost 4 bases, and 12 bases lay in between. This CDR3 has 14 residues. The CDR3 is CAWSVYRPGTEAFF. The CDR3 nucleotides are TGTGCCTGGAGTGTTTACAGACCCGGCACTGAAGCTTTCTTT.

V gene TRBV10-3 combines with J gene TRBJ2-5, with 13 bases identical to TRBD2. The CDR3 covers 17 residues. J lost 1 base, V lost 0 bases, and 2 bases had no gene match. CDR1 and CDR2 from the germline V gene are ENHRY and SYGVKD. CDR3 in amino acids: CAISESTSGGTQETQYF. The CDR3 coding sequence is TGTGCCATCAGTGAGTCGACTAGCGGGGGGACCCAAGAGACCCAGTACTTC.

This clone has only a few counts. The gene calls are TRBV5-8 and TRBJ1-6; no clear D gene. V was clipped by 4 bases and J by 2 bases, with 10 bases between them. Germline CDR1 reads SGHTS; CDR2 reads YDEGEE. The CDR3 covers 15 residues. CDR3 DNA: TGTGCCAGCAGCCTACCGCCGCCCTATAATTCACCCCTCCACTTT. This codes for CASSLPPPYNSPLHF.

CDR3 region: CAISELSALGTQYF. DNA of the CDR3: TGTGCCATCAGTGAGTTGTCAGCATTGGGGACCCAGTACTTC. J is TRBJ2-5 and V is TRBV10-3; no clear D gene. The germline gives CDR1 ENHRY, CDR2 SYGVKD. The V gene lost 1 base and the J gene lost 7 bases, with 13 bases spanning the gap. This CDR3 has 14 residues.

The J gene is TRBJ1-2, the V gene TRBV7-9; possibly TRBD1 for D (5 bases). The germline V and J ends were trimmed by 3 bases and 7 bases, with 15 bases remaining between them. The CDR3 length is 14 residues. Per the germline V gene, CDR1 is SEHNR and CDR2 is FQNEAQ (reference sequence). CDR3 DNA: TGTGCCAGCAGCTTCGCCGGGGAGGGGAGTGGCTACACCTTC. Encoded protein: CASSFAGEGSGYTF.

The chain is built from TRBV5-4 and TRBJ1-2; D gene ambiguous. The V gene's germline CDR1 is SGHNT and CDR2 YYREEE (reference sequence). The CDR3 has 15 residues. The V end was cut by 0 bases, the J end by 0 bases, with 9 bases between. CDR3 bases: TGTGCCAGCAGCTTGGGAGGAGCCGCTAACTATGGCTACACCTTC. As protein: CASSLGGAANYGYTF. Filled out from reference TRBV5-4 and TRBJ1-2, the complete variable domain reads ETGVTQSPTHLIKTRGQQVTLRCSSQSGHNTVSWYQQALGQGPQFIFQYYREEENGRGNFPPRFSGLQFPNYSSELNVNALELDDSALYLCASSLGGAANYGYTFGSGTRLTVV.

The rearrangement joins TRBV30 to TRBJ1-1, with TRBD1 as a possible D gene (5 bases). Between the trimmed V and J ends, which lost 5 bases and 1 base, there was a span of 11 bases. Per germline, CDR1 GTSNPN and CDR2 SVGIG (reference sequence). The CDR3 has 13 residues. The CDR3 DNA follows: TGTGCCTGGGAAACAGGTGAGAACACTGAAGCTTTCTTT. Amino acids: CAWETGENTEAFF. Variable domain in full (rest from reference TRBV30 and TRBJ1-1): SQTIHQWPATLVQPVGSPLSLECTVEGTSNPNLYWYRQAAGRGLQLLFYSVGIGQISSEVPQNLSASRPQDRQFILSSKKLLLSDSGFYLCAWETGENTEAFFGQGTRLTVV.

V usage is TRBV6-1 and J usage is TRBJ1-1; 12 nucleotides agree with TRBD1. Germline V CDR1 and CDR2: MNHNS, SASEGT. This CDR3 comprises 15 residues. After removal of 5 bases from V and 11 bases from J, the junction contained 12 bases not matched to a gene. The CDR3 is CASSSGSGTGGKAFF. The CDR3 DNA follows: TGTGCCAGCAGTAGCGGGAGCGGGACAGGGGGCAAGGCTTTCTTT.

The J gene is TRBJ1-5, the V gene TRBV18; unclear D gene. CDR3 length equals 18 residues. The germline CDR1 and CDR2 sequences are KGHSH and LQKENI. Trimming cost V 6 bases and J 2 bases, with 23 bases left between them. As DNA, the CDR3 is TGTGCCAGCTCCACCAAGGCCCCCCATACTGCCGGCAATCAGCCCCAGCATTTT. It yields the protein CASSTKAPHTAGNQPQHF.

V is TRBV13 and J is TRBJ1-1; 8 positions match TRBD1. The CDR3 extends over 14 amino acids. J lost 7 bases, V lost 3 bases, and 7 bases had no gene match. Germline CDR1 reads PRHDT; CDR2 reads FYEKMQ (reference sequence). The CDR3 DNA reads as TGTGCCAGCAGCTTTGGGCAGGGGGCTAGTGAAGCTTTCTTT. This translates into CASSFGQGASEAFF.